The 22 T cell receptor beta chains below were found in one sample sequenced in a study of regulatory T cells in long-lasting Graves disease. Libraries of TCR beta came from iRepertoire HTBI primers plus Arm-PCR of CDR3 regions. TCRdb re-analysed the multiplex PCR reads in MiXCR, keeping a single row per CDR3 protein. The repertoire holds hundreds of thousands of distinct CDR3 sequences, roughly 15% seen once, with under 20% in the top ten. Described time point: newly diagnosed GD, antithyroid drugs for less than 3 months. The TCR library was made from RNA that had been extracted from PBMCs in TRIzol. These data were also filed under a second study, of T cells in Graves' hyperthyroidism and ophthalmopathy.

The sample here was peripheral blood mononuclear cells (PBMCs), taken at new diagnosis, from a patient treated with antithyroid drugs. The receptors come from a woman aged 25-40 years with Graves disease.

This clonotype was counted ten times or more. The V and J genes are TRBV5-1 and TRBJ1-1; D may be TRBD1 (5 bases). Trimming stripped 1 base from V and 7 bases from J, with 11 bases between. The CDR3 spans 13 residues. Germline CDR1 SGHRS, CDR2 YFSETQ. CDR3 residues: CASSLTSGIEAFF. CDR3 nucleotides: TGCGCCAGCAGCTTGACTTCAGGGATTGAAGCTTTCTTT.

The chain couples TRBV24-1 to TRBJ2-6; D gene uncertain. The CDR3 is made up of 17 amino acids. V lost 2 bases and J 4 bases, leaving 14 bases between the germline ends. Germline V gene lookup returns CDR1 KGHDR and CDR2 SFDVKD. As DNA, the CDR3 is TGTGCCACCAGTGATTCCGAAGGACCAACAGGGGCCAACGTCCTGACTTTC. Its translation: CATSDSEGPTGANVLTF.

Notes on this clonotype: This may arise from a read error, as a much more abundant clone is one base away. The chain carries TRBV2 and TRBJ2-2; 11 bases are a match to TRBD2. V lost 6 bases and J lost 3; bases outside the gene matches: 3. The CDR3 has 15 amino acids. Germline lookup yields CDR1 SNHLY and CDR2 FYNNEI. CDR3 amino acids: CASRPGLADTGELFF. CDR3 nucleotide sequence: TGTGCCAGCAGGCCGGGACTAGCGGACACCGGGGAGCTGTTTTTT.

This clonotype came up a few times. V usage is TRBV28 and J usage is TRBJ2-7, with D perhaps matching TRBD1 (6 bases). This CDR3 has 13 amino acids. V was cut by 6 bases and J by 2 bases, with 11 bases left in between. Germline V gene lookup returns CDR1 MDHEN and CDR2 SYDVKM. The CDR3 bases are TGTGCCAGCAGAACAGGGCCACCCTACGAGCAGTACTTC. It is translated as CASRTGPPYEQYF.

The chain joins TRBV15 to TRBJ2-7, with a possible D match to TRBD1 (6 bases). The V end lost 0 bases, the J end lost 8 bases, and 11 bases lay between the germline ends. Per the germline V gene, CDR1 is LNHNV and CDR2 is YYDKDF (reference sequence). This CDR3 is built from 13 residues. CDR3 loop: CATSREQGFKQYF. The CDR3 DNA sequence: TGTGCCACCAGCAGAGAACAGGGTTTCAAGCAGTACTTC.

This clonotype was counted many times. This chain links TRBV2 with TRBJ2-3; D is ambiguous. V dropped 6 bases and J dropped 2 bases, with 12 bases sitting between them. CDR3 length: 14 amino acids. Looked up from germline, CDR1 is SNHLY and CDR2 is FYNNEI. This CDR3 is CASSQTLTTDTQYF. In nucleotides, the CDR3 is TGTGCCAGCAGCCAAACCCTGACCACAGATACGCAGTATTTT.

This clonotype was picked up many times. V usage is TRBV12-3 or TRBV12-4 and J usage is TRBJ1-4; D is perhaps TRBD1 (5 bases). V lost 6 bases and J 7 bases, leaving 15 bases between the germline ends. This CDR3 is built from 14 residues. CDR3 sequence reads: CASSSGRGGEKLFF. CDR3 DNA: TGTGCCAGCAGCTCCGGAAGGGGAGGTGAAAAACTGTTTTTT.

The rearrangement joins TRBV6-2 or TRBV6-3 to TRBJ2-5; perhaps TRBD2 as D (6 bases). The ends were cut back, 3 bases at V and 5 bases at J, with 13 bases in the middle. From germline, CDR1 is MNHEY and CDR2 SVGEGT. This CDR3 is 14 amino acids long. The CDR3 DNA is TGTGCCAGCAGTTATGTTGGGGGGTATGAGACCCAGTACTTC. This codes for CASSYVGGYETQYF.

The gene calls are TRBV19 and TRBJ1-1; D not resolved. CDR1 LNHDA and CDR2 SQIVND come from the germline V gene (reference sequence). The CDR3 spans 13 residues. The V gene lost 7 bases and the J gene lost 1 base, with 10 bases spanning the gap. The CDR3 sequence is CASISSGNTEAFF. CDR3 bases: TGTGCCAGTATCTCAAGCGGGAACACTGAAGCTTTCTTT.

This clonotype was seen more than once but under ten times. The chain links TRBV27 to TRBJ2-7; the D gene is possibly TRBD2 (6 bases). V dropped 6 bases and J dropped 3 bases, with 15 bases sitting between them. The CDR3 sequence is 14 residues long. From germline, CDR1 is MNHEY and CDR2 SMNVEV (reference sequence). DNA of the CDR3: TGTGCCAGCAGCCTTCACCCGGGACTCTACGAGCAGTACTTC. Translating gives CASSLHPGLYEQYF.

CDR3 region: CAISEPTGGGETQYF. CDR3 sequence (DNA): TGTGCCATCAGTGAGCCGACAGGGGGGGGAGAGACCCAGTACTTC. This chain uses TRBV10-3 with TRBJ2-5, with 9 bases aligning to TRBD1. Germline V gene lookup returns CDR1 ENHRY and CDR2 SYGVKD. The CDR3 has 15 amino acids. V dropped 2 bases and J dropped 4; count of bases not matched to a gene: 5.

This clonotype has a count of ten or more. This chain's CDR3 is CASSPRGPDSNQPQHF. DNA for the CDR3: TGTGCCAGCAGTCCCAGGGGGCCAGATAGCAATCAGCCCCAGCATTTT. The chain links TRBV28 to TRBJ1-5, with 8 bases aligning to TRBD1. V dropped 5 bases and J dropped 0; count of bases not matched to a gene: 6. The CDR3 is made up of 16 amino acids. Per germline, CDR1 MDHEN and CDR2 SYDVKM. The variable domain in full, completed from reference TRBV28 and TRBJ1-5, reads DVKVTQSSRYLVKRTGEKVFLECVQDMDHENMFWYRQDPGLGLRLIYFSYDVKMKEKGDIPEGYSVSREKKERFSLILESASTNQTSMYLCASSPRGPDSNQPQHFGDGTRLSIL.

This clonotype was found many times. V is TRBV12-3 or TRBV12-4 and J is TRBJ2-7; D perhaps matches TRBD1 (5 bases). CDR3 length: 15 residues. V shed 3 bases and J shed 1 base, with 13 bases lying between them. This chain's CDR3 is CASSLAPGFSYEQYF. In DNA, the CDR3 is TGTGCCAGCAGTTTGGCGCCAGGGTTTTCCTACGAGCAGTACTTC.

V is TRBV6-1 and J is TRBJ1-2; TRBD1 matches at 7 bases. V lost 2 bases to trimming and J lost 0 bases; unmatched junction nucleotides: 3. The CDR3 consists of 15 residues. Germline V gene lookup returns CDR1 MNHNS and CDR2 SASEGT. The CDR3 DNA follows: TGTGCCAGCAGTGAATGGACAGGAGCTAACTATGGCTACACCTTC. Amino acid sequence: CASSEWTGANYGYTF.

This clonotype appeared a few times. The chain employs TRBV9 and TRBJ2-3; D may be TRBD1 (5 bases). Germline V CDR1 and CDR2: SGDLS, YYNGEE. CDR3 length: 15 residues. V was shortened by 2 bases and J by 2 bases, with 12 bases between the two germline ends. Here the CDR3 DNA reads TGTGCCAGCAGCGTTTTGACAGCCATCACAGATACGCAGTATTTT. It yields the protein CASSVLTAITDTQYF.

For this clonotype: This clone may be a read error of a much larger clone one base away. V gene TRBV15 combines with J gene TRBJ1-2, with a weak D call TRBD1 (5 bases). The CDR3 sequence is 16 residues long. The germline CDR1 and CDR2 sequences are LNHNV and YYDKDF (reference sequence). CDR3 amino acids: CATSRDRALSHYGYIF. The CDR3 DNA sequence: TGTGCCACCAGCAGAGACAGGGCTCTTTCCCACTATGGCTACATCTTC.

CDR3 residues: CSAGGEGRDRPPGEQFF. The CDR3 DNA sequence: TGCAGTGCTGGAGGGGAGGGACGGGATCGCCCCCCGGGGGAGCAGTTCTTC. The V call is TRBV20-1, the J call TRBJ2-1; 7 bases agree with TRBD2. V dropped 5 bases and J dropped 10; count of bases not matched to a gene: 23. Germline CDR1 and CDR2: DFQATT and SNEGSKA (reference sequence). The CDR3 totals 17 residues.

In this sample, this clonotype turned up a few times. The genes are TRBV13 and TRBJ2-1; D is perhaps TRBD1 or TRBD2 (6 bases each). Germline CDR1 is PRHDT and CDR2 is FYEKMQ (reference sequence). The CDR3 runs to 19 residues. The V and J ends lost 0 bases and 5 bases respectively, with 23 bases between them. CDR3 DNA sequence: TGTGCCAGCAGCTTAGGCCTGACAGGCTCAACGGGGGTTCACAATGAGCAGTTCTTC. It translates to CASSLGLTGSTGVHNEQFF.

CDR3 nucleotides: TGTGCCAGCAGCTTAATGCAGGGGCAAGGCTACACCTTC. Translating gives CASSLMQGQGYTF. The chain joins TRBV7-3 to TRBJ1-2; possible D gene TRBD1, 6 bases. CDR1 and CDR2 (germline): SGHTA, FQGTGA. CDR3 size: 13 residues. Deletions cut 1 base from V and 8 bases from J, with 11 bases between.

This clonotype was counted many times. This rearrangement joins TRBV7-3 to TRBJ2-1; TRBD2 aligns across 9 bases. The CDR3 loop spans 14 amino acids. Germline V gene data show CDR1 as SGHTA and CDR2 as FQGTGA. V dropped 2 bases and J dropped 8; count of bases not matched to a gene: 4. This CDR3 reads CASSLAGGTDEQFF. The CDR3 coding sequence is TGTGCCAGCAGCTTAGCGGGAGGGACCGATGAGCAGTTCTTC.

In its sample, this clonotype was seen once. This chain joins TRBV4-1 and TRBJ2-1; D not certain. Germline values: CDR1 MGHRA, CDR2 YSYEKL. This CDR3 has 14 amino acids. Trimming cost V 1 base and J 10 bases, with 14 bases left between them. This CDR3 is CASSQVGLLGEQFF. CDR3 DNA: TGCGCCAGCAGCCAAGTCGGTCTCTTGGGGGAGCAGTTCTTC.

Concerning this clonotype: This may arise from a read error, as a much more abundant clone is one base away. This chain uses TRBV20-1 with TRBJ2-3; D ambiguous. The CDR3 runs 11 residues. The V and J ends lost 3 bases and 11 bases respectively, with 12 bases between them. From germline, CDR1 is DFQATT and CDR2 SNEGSKA (reference sequence). CDR3 nucleotide sequence: TGCAGTGCTAGGTGGATTAGTAAGCAGTATTTT. Its protein product is CSARWISKQYF.